The 8 T cell receptor beta chains presented below share a single source sample, sequenced in a study of blood T cell repertoires in COVID-19. Here immunoSEQ multiplex PCR was the method, and the copy in TCRdb shows in-frame clones only, minus some. Among around 270,000 clones listed, approximately 89% were seen once. The sequenced material came from peripheral blood. Receptors originate from a man aged 40-50 years who had recovered from COVID-19.

This chain uses TRBV20-1 with TRBJ1-2, with 8 bases lining up with TRBD1. The CDR3 runs 11 residues. CDR1 and CDR2 from the germline V gene are DFQATT and SNEGSKA (reference sequence). V trimming: 6 bases; J trimming: 12 bases; junction bases outside the gene matches: 9. Here the CDR3 reads CSAYRGVSNTF. CDR3 sequence (DNA): TGCAGTGCATACAGGGGGGTCTCCAACACCTTC.

The chain carries TRBV30 and TRBJ1-2; D perhaps matches TRBD1 (5 bases). The germline V gene has CDR1 GTSNPN and CDR2 SVGIG (reference sequence). The V gene lost 0 bases and the J gene lost 8 bases, with 13 bases spanning the gap. The CDR3 length is 13 residues. The CDR3 DNA sequence: TGTGCCTGGAGTGTACGCAGGGAAGTCGGCTACACCTTC. It translates to CAWSVRREVGYTF. Full variable domain (remainder filled in from reference TRBV30 and TRBJ1-2): SQTIHQWPATLVQPVGSPLSLECTVEGTSNPNLYWYRQAAGRGLQLLFYSVGIGQISSEVPQNLSASRPQDRQFILSSKKLLLSDSGFYLCAWSVRREVGYTFGSGTRLTVV.

The genes are TRBV5-6 and TRBJ1-6, with 7 bases that match TRBD1. This CDR3 has 17 amino acids. CDR1 is SGHDT, CDR2 YYEEEE, per germline. V trimming: 2 bases; J trimming: 4 bases; junction bases outside the gene matches: 9. This CDR3 reads CASSLGGTAIYNSPLHF. The CDR3 DNA reads as TGTGCCAGCAGCTTAGGCGGGACAGCTATTTATAATTCACCCCTCCACTTT.

The CDR3 DNA sequence: TGTGCCACCAGCTATAGCTCCTACGAGCAGTACTTC. It codes for CATSYSSYEQYF. The V and J genes are TRBV15 and TRBJ2-7; unclear D gene. Germline V gene data show CDR1 as LNHNV and CDR2 as YYDKDF (reference sequence). The CDR3 extends over 12 amino acids. The V gene lost 5 bases and the J gene lost 0 bases, with 5 bases spanning the gap.

In this sample, this clone turned up once. The chain combines TRBV7-6 with TRBJ2-2; 8 bases match TRBD2. The V segment lost 5 bases and the J segment 7 bases; nucleotides outside the gene matches: 9. Germline V gene sequence: CDR1 SGHVS, CDR2 FNYEAQ. The CDR3 has 15 residues. The CDR3 DNA sequence: TGTGCCAGCAGCCCGAGCGGGGGACGGAGCGGGGAGCTGTTTTTT. Protein: CASSPSGGRSGELFF.

A few counts support this clone. The V and J genes are TRBV7-2 and TRBJ2-7; weak D call: TRBD2 (6 bases). The V gene's germline CDR1 is SGHTA and CDR2 FQGNSA. V lost 5 bases, J lost 1 base, and 18 bases lay in between. The CDR3 has 16 amino acids. The CDR3 nucleotides are TGTGCCAGCAGCCCACTCTCGGGACTCAGATCCTACGAGCAGTACTTC. This sequence encodes CASSPLSGLRSYEQYF.

This sequence joins TRBV7-9 and TRBJ1-2, with a weak D call TRBD1 (6 bases). Deletions cut 1 base from V and 9 bases from J, with 18 bases between. Per the germline V gene, CDR1 is SEHNR and CDR2 is FQNEAQ (reference sequence). The CDR3 is 15 amino acids. The CDR3 protein is CASSLGGTGSKSYTF. The CDR3, as DNA: TGTGCCAGCAGCTTAGGGGGAACAGGGTCTAAGAGCTACACCTTC.

The chain uses TRBV5-4 and TRBJ1-6, with a tentative D call TRBD1 (6 bases). The CDR3 is made up of 14 amino acids. Per germline, CDR1 SGHNT and CDR2 YYREEE (reference sequence). Trimming removed 2 bases at V and 5 bases at J, with 8 bases between. The CDR3 nucleotides are TGTGCCAGCAGCTTCACAGGGAATAATTCACCCCTCCACTTT. The encoded protein is CASSFTGNNSPLHF. Together with reference TRBV5-4 and TRBJ1-6, the CDR3 gives the full variable domain: ETGVTQSPTHLIKTRGQQVTLRCSSQSGHNTVSWYQQALGQGPQFIFQYYREEENGRGNFPPRFSGLQFPNYSSELNVNALELDDSALYLCASSFTGNNSPLHFGNGTRLTVT.